The rows below give T cell receptor beta chains drawn from one sample of a study of blood T cell repertoires in COVID-19. The assay was immunoSEQ multiplex PCR, and TCRdb's table has in-frame clones only and misses some. The sample holds hundreds of thousands of clones, around 89% seen once. Sequencing was done on a sample of peripheral blood. The source of these receptors is a woman aged 25 to 39 with COVID-19, enrolled during active disease. Each CDR3 is given with its conserved first and last residue. Each record gives: D gene, J gene, V gene, clone size, CDR3 protein, CDR3 DNA. A D gene is named only where the DNA matches it firmly. Rows may omit the clone size; those that give it use once, few, many or a size class.

d_call: NA; j_call: TRBJ2-7; v_call: TRBV15; clone_size: NA; cdr3_aa: CATSRDLGSSYEQYF; cdr3_nt: TGTGCCACCAGCAGAGATCTGGGCAGCTCCTACGAGCAGTACTTC
d_call: NA; j_call: TRBJ2-1; v_call: TRBV11-3; clone_size: NA; cdr3_aa: CASSLDHDSSSYNEQFF; cdr3_nt: TGTGCCAGCAGCTTAGATCACGACAGCAGCTCCTACAATGAGCAGTTCTTC
d_call: TRBD1; j_call: TRBJ1-2; v_call: TRBV6-6; clone_size: NA; cdr3_aa: CASRQGVDYGYTF; cdr3_nt: TGTGCCAGCAGACAGGGGGTTGACTATGGCTACACCTTC
d_call: NA; j_call: TRBJ2-5; v_call: TRBV7-2; clone_size: NA; cdr3_aa: CASSWRSGQETQYF; cdr3_nt: TGTGCCAGCAGCTGGAGAAGCGGGCAAGAGACCCAGTACTTC
d_call: TRBD1; j_call: TRBJ2-1; v_call: TRBV29-1; clone_size: once; cdr3_aa: CSVAVGGREFF; cdr3_nt: TGCAGCGTCGCTGTAGGGGGCCGTGAGTTCTTC
d_call: TRBD2; j_call: TRBJ2-5; v_call: TRBV5-8; clone_size: NA; cdr3_aa: CASSEAGGMRETQYF; cdr3_nt: TGTGCCAGCAGCGAAGCGGGAGGGATGAGGGAGACCCAGTACTTC
d_call: TRBD2; j_call: TRBJ2-5; v_call: TRBV19; clone_size: NA; cdr3_aa: CASTAGTSGVQETQYF; cdr3_nt: TGTGCCAGTACCGCCGGGACTAGCGGAGTTCAAGAGACCCAGTACTTC
d_call: TRBD1; j_call: TRBJ1-6; v_call: TRBV4-2; clone_size: few; cdr3_aa: CASSDLRQGAYSPLHF; cdr3_nt: TGTGCCAGCAGCGATCTTAGACAGGGGGCCTATTCACCCCTCCACTTT
d_call: TRBD2; j_call: TRBJ2-1; v_call: TRBV7-6; clone_size: NA; cdr3_aa: CASSSLPRTSGRSNEQFF; cdr3_nt: TGTGCCAGCAGCTCTCTTCCGCGAACTAGCGGGAGGAGCAATGAGCAGTTCTTC
d_call: TRBD2; j_call: TRBJ2-6; v_call: TRBV19; clone_size: NA; cdr3_aa: CASTTGLAGGWYGANVLTF; cdr3_nt: TGTGCCAGTACAACTGGACTAGCGGGAGGCTGGTATGGGGCCAACGTCCTGACTTTC
d_call: NA; j_call: TRBJ1-1; v_call: TRBV28; clone_size: NA; cdr3_aa: CASSLYRRTVNTEAFF; cdr3_nt: TGTGCCAGCAGTTTATATAGGCGGACAGTGAACACTGAAGCTTTCTTT
d_call: TRBD1; j_call: TRBJ1-5; v_call: TRBV19; clone_size: NA; cdr3_aa: CASSSDRAQPQHF; cdr3_nt: TGTGCCAGTAGTTCGGACAGGGCGCAGCCCCAGCATTTT
d_call: NA; j_call: TRBJ2-5; v_call: TRBV24-1; clone_size: NA; cdr3_aa: CATSDGGSGPQETQYF; cdr3_nt: TGTGCCACCAGTGATGGAGGTAGCGGACCCCAAGAGACCCAGTACTTC
d_call: NA; j_call: TRBJ1-3; v_call: TRBV25-1; clone_size: NA; cdr3_aa: CASSSWQGLAGNTIYF; cdr3_nt: TGTGCCAGCAGCTCTTGGCAGGGTCTAGCTGGAAACACCATATATTTT
d_call: TRBD2; j_call: TRBJ2-1; v_call: TRBV6-5; clone_size: NA; cdr3_aa: CASSYRTSGSYNEQFF; cdr3_nt: TGTGCCAGCAGTTACCGGACTAGCGGCTCCTACAATGAGCAGTTCTTC
d_call: TRBD2; j_call: TRBJ2-2; v_call: TRBV5-1; clone_size: NA; cdr3_aa: CASSTGLAGGTGELFF; cdr3_nt: TGCGCCAGCAGCACCGGACTAGCGGGAGGCACCGGGGAGCTGTTTTTT
d_call: NA; j_call: TRBJ1-2; v_call: TRBV28; clone_size: once; cdr3_aa: CASSWGRGYTF; cdr3_nt: TGTGCCAGTAGTTGGGGCCGTGGCTACACCTTC
d_call: TRBD1; j_call: TRBJ1-1; v_call: TRBV5-8; clone_size: NA; cdr3_aa: CASSPRDRSTEAFF; cdr3_nt: TGTGCCAGCAGCCCCCGGGACAGATCCACTGAAGCTTTCTTT
d_call: NA; j_call: TRBJ1-6; v_call: TRBV14; clone_size: NA; cdr3_aa: CASSHLGGSYNSPLHF; cdr3_nt: TGTGCCAGCAGCCACCTGGGAGGCTCCTATAATTCACCCCTCCACTTT
d_call: TRBD2; j_call: TRBJ2-1; v_call: TRBV18; clone_size: NA; cdr3_aa: CASLSSSGRYNEQFF; cdr3_nt: TGTGCCAGCCTCTCGTCTAGCGGGCGCTACAATGAGCAGTTCTTC
d_call: NA; j_call: TRBJ1-6; v_call: TRBV4-3; clone_size: NA; cdr3_aa: CASSQGGRGNSPLHF; cdr3_nt: TGCGCCAGCAGCCAAGGGGGCAGGGGCAATTCACCCCTCCACTTT
d_call: NA; j_call: TRBJ2-1; v_call: TRBV5-1; clone_size: NA; cdr3_aa: CASGRTESYNEQFF; cdr3_nt: TGCGCCAGCGGTCGGACAGAGTCCTACAATGAGCAGTTCTTC
d_call: NA; j_call: TRBJ2-7; v_call: TRBV28; clone_size: NA; cdr3_aa: CASSPHRSPHEQYF; cdr3_nt: TGTGCCAGCAGTCCGCACAGGTCCCCCCACGAGCAGTACTTC
d_call: TRBD1; j_call: TRBJ1-1; v_call: TRBV10-1; clone_size: NA; cdr3_aa: CVNGGRGRSTEAFF; cdr3_nt: TGCGTCAACGGGGGCAGGGGGCGAAGCACTGAAGCTTTCTTT
d_call: TRBD1; j_call: TRBJ1-2; v_call: TRBV5-6; clone_size: NA; cdr3_aa: CASSLNRGLRYGYTF; cdr3_nt: TGTGCCAGCAGCTTAAACAGGGGGCTCCGGTATGGCTACACCTTC
d_call: NA; j_call: TRBJ2-7; v_call: TRBV25-1; clone_size: NA; cdr3_aa: CASSEPGGSYEQYF; cdr3_nt: TGTGCCAGCAGTGAACCCGGGGGCTCCTACGAGCAGTACTTC
d_call: TRBD2; j_call: TRBJ2-3; v_call: TRBV6-5; clone_size: NA; cdr3_aa: CASSYSGSGGGDTQYF; cdr3_nt: TGTGCCAGCAGTTACTCTGGTAGCGGGGGTGGGGATACGCAGTATTTT
d_call: TRBD1; j_call: TRBJ2-2; v_call: TRBV9; clone_size: few; cdr3_aa: CASSAPGQGINTGELFF; cdr3_nt: TGTGCCAGCAGCGCTCCGGGACAGGGCATTAACACCGGGGAGCTGTTTTTT
d_call: NA; j_call: TRBJ1-1; v_call: TRBV6-5; clone_size: few; cdr3_aa: CASRTSVGGTEAFF; cdr3_nt: TGTGCCAGCAGAACCTCGGTCGGGGGCACTGAAGCTTTCTTT
d_call: TRBD2; j_call: TRBJ2-1; v_call: TRBV27; clone_size: NA; cdr3_aa: CASGLAGGYNEQFF; cdr3_nt: TGTGCCAGCGGGCTAGCGGGGGGGTACAATGAGCAGTTCTTC
d_call: TRBD1; j_call: TRBJ2-1; v_call: TRBV11-2; clone_size: NA; cdr3_aa: CASSYGRTGGKQFF; cdr3_nt: TGTGCCAGCAGCTATGGAAGGACAGGGGGCAAACAGTTCTTC
d_call: NA; j_call: TRBJ1-6; v_call: TRBV6-1; clone_size: NA; cdr3_aa: CASSEDRTSYNSPLHF; cdr3_nt: TGTGCCAGCAGTGAAGATCGGACATCCTATAATTCACCCCTCCACTTT
d_call: NA; j_call: TRBJ2-4; v_call: TRBV6-4; clone_size: NA; cdr3_aa: CASSEGSGLAKNIQYF; cdr3_nt: TGTGCCAGCAGTGAGGGGTCAGGACTAGCCAAAAACATTCAGTACTTC
d_call: NA; j_call: TRBJ1-2; v_call: TRBV4-3; clone_size: NA; cdr3_aa: CASSHNAQGRGGYTF; cdr3_nt: TGCGCCAGCAGCCATAACGCGCAGGGCCGGGGGGGCTACACCTTC
d_call: TRBD1; j_call: TRBJ1-6; v_call: TRBV28; clone_size: NA; cdr3_aa: CASSLPGQPNSPLHF; cdr3_nt: TGTGCCAGCAGTTTGCCGGGACAGCCTAATTCACCCCTCCACTTT
d_call: TRBD2; j_call: TRBJ2-5; v_call: TRBV6-5; clone_size: NA; cdr3_aa: CASSYYVAGVETQYF; cdr3_nt: TGTGCCAGCAGTTACTATGTAGCGGGAGTAGAGACCCAGTACTTC
d_call: NA; j_call: TRBJ2-1; v_call: TRBV7-2; clone_size: NA; cdr3_aa: CASSQGVYNEQFF; cdr3_nt: TGTGCCAGCAGCCAGGGTGTCTACAATGAGCAGTTCTTC
d_call: NA; j_call: TRBJ2-7; v_call: TRBV4-2; clone_size: NA; cdr3_aa: CASSQDGGDSSYEQYF; cdr3_nt: TGTGCCAGCAGCCAAGATGGAGGGGATAGCTCCTACGAGCAGTACTTC
d_call: TRBD2; j_call: TRBJ2-3; v_call: TRBV6-4; clone_size: few; cdr3_aa: CASSGVAGADTQYF; cdr3_nt: TGTGCCAGCAGTGGGGTAGCGGGCGCAGATACGCAGTATTTT